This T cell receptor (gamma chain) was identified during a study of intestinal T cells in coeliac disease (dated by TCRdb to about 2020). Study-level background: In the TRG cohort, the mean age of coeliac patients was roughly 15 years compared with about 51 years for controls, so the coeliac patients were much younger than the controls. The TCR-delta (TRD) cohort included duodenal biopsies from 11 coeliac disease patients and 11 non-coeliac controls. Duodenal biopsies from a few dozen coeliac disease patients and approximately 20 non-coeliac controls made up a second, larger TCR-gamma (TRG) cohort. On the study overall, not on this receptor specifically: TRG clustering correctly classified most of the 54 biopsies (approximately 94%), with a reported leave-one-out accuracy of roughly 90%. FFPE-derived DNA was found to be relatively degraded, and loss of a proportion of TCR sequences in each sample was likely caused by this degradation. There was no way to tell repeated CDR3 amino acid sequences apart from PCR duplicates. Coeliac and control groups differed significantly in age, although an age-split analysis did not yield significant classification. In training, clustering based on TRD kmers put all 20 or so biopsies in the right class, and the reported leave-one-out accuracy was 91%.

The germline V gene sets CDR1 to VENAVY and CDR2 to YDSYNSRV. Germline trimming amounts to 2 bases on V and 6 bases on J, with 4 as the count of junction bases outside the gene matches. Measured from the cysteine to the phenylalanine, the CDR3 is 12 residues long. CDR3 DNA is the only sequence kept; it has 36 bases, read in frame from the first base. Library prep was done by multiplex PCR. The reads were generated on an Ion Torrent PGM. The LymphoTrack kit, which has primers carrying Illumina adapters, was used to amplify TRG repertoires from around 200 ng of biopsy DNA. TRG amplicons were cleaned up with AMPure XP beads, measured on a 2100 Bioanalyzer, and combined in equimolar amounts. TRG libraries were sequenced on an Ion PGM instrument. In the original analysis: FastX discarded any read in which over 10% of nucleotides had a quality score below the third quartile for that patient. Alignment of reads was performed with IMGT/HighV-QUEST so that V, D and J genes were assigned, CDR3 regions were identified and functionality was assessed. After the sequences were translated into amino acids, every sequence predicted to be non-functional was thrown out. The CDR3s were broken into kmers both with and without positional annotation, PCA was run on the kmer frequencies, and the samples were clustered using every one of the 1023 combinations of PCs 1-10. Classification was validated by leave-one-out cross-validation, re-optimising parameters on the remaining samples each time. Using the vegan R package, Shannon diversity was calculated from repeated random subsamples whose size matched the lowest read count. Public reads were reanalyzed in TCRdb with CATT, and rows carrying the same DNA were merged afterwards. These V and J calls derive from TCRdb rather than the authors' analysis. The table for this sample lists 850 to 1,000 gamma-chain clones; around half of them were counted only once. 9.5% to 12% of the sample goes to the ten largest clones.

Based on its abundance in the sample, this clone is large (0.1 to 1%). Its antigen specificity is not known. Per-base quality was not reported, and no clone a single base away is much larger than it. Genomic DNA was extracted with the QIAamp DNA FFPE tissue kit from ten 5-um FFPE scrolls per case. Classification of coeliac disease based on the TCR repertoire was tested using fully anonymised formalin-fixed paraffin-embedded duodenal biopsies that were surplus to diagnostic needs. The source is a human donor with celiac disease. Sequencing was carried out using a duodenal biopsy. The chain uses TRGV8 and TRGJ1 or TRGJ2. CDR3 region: CATWDNSYKKLF. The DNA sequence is TGTGCCACCTGGGATAATAGTTATAAGAAACTCTTT.